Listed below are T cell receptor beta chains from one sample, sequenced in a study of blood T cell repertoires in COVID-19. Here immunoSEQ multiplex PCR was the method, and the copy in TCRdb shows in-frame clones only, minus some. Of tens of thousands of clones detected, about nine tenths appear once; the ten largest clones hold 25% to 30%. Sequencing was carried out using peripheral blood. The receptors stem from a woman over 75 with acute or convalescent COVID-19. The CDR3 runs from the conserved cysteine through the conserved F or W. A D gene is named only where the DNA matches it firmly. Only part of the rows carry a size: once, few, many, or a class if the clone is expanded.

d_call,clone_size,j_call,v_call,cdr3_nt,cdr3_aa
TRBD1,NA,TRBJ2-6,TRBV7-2,TGTGCCAGCAGCGGACCGGGACAGGGACCTGGGGCCAACGTCCTGACTTTC,CASSGPGQGPGANVLTF
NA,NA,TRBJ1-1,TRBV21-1,TGTGCCAGCCGCCGGACACAGGTGGGAGCTTTCTTT,CASRRTQVGAFF
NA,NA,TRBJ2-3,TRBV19,TGTGCCAGTGCCCTCTCTCGGTCGGATACGCAGTATTTT,CASALSRSDTQYF
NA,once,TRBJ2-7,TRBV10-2,TGCGCCAGCAGTGAGCGTGGCAGGGGCTACGAGCAGTACTTC,CASSERGRGYEQYF
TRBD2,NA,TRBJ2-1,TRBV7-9,TGTGCCAGCAGCTCCTGGAGCGGGGGGAGCAATGAGCAGTTCTTC,CASSSWSGGSNEQFF
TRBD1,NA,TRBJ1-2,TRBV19,TGTGCCAGTAGCCGGGACAGGGGGAACTATGGCTACACCTTC,CASSRDRGNYGYTF
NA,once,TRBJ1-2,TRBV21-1,TGTGCCAGCAGCGACAGGGGGCAGGGCTACACCTTC,CASSDRGQGYTF
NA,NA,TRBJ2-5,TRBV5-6,TGTGCCAGCAGCTCGGTTGGTCGCCAAGAGACCCAGTACTTC,CASSSVGRQETQYF
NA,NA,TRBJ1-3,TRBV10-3,TGTGCCATCAGTGAGTCGTTACAGGGCGCTGGAAACACCATATATTTT,CAISESLQGAGNTIYF
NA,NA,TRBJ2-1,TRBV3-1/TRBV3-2,TGTGCCAGCAGCGGGGGGGCCTCCTACAATGAGCAGTTCTTC,CASSGGASYNEQFF
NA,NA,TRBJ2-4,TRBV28,TGTGCCAGCGGACAGGAGGGGCTAGCCAAAAACATTCAGTACTTC,CASGQEGLAKNIQYF
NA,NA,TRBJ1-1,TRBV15,TGTGCCACCAGCAGAGATCGGGGTAGTAACACTGAAGCTTTCTTT,CATSRDRGSNTEAFF
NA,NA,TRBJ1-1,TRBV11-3,TGTGCCAGCAGCTTAGTCGCAGGGAACACTGAAGCTTTCTTT,CASSLVAGNTEAFF
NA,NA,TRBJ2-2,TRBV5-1,TGCGCCAGCAGCTTGGTTCTGGGGGCGGACACCGGGGAGCTGTTTTTT,CASSLVLGADTGELFF
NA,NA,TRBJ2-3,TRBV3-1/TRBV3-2,TGTGCCAGCAGCCAAGCAGGGCGTTCAGATACGCAGTATTTT,CASSQAGRSDTQYF
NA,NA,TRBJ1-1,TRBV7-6,TGTGCCAGCAGCTTAATTGTAGAAAGAAACACTAGATTGAACACTGAAGCTTTCTTT,CASSLIVERNTRLNTEAFF
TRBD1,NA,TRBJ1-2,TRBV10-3,TGTGCCATCAGTGAAGTTGGGGCGCAGGGGGGAGCTAACTATGGCTACACCTTC,CAISEVGAQGGANYGYTF
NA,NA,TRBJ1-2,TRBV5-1,TGCGCCAGCAGCTTGCCCGACAGACAGACAACCTACACCTTC,CASSLPDRQTTYTF
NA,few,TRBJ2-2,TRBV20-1,TGCAGTGCTAGTTGGGAGCGGGGGGAGCTGTTTTTT,CSASWERGELFF
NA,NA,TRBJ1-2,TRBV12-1,TGTGCCAGCAGCTCAGCGGACAGCAAGTTTTATGGCTACACCTTC,CASSSADSKFYGYTF
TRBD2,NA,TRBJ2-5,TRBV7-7,TGTGCTAGCAGCTTAGCTGGGACTAGCGGGGGGGCCAAGACCCAGTACTTC,CASSLAGTSGGAKTQYF
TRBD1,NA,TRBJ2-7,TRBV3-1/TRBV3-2,TGTGCCAGCAGCCAAACCGGGACAGGGTCCGAGCAGTACTTC,CASSQTGTGSEQYF
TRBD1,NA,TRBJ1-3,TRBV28,TGTGCCAGCAGTACAGGGGTGGAAGGAAACACCATATATTTT,CASSTGVEGNTIYF
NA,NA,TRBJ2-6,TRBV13,TGTGCCAGCAGCTTGAGACAGGTTAGCTCTGGGGCCAACGTCCTGACTTTC,CASSLRQVSSGANVLTF
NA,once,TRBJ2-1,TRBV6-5,TGTGCCAGCAGTTACGGGACACCCAATGAGCAGTTCTTC,CASSYGTPNEQFF
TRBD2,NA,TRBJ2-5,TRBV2,TGTGCCAGCGTAGCGGGACAAGAGACCCAGTACTTC,CASVAGQETQYF
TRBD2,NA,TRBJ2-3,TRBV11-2,TGTGCCAGCAGCTCCCTTAGCGGGGGGGGCACAGATACGCAGTATTTT,CASSSLSGGGTDTQYF
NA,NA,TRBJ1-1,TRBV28,TGTGCCAGCAGACCCGACACCCGTGAAGCTTTCTTT,CASRPDTREAFF
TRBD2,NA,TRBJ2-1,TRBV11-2,TGTGCCAGCAGCTTAGATAGCGGGGGGTATCAATATGAGCAGTTCTTC,CASSLDSGGYQYEQFF
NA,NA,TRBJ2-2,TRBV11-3,TGTGCCAGCAGCACAGGACAGTACACCGGGGAGCTGTTTTTT,CASSTGQYTGELFF
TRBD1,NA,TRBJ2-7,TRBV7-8,TGTGCCAGCCGGAACAGGGGAACCTCCTACGAGCAGTACTTC,CASRNRGTSYEQYF
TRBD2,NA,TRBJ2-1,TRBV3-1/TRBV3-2,TGTGCCAGCAGCCAAAGGGCTAGCGGGGGTGGTGAGCAGTTCTTC,CASSQRASGGGEQFF
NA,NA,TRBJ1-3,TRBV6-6,TGTGCCAGCAGTTACGAGGGGGACTCTGGAAACACCATATATTTT,CASSYEGDSGNTIYF
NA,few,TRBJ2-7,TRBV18,TGTGCCAGCTCACCACGCGGGGACGGATCCTACGAGCAGTACTTC,CASSPRGDGSYEQYF
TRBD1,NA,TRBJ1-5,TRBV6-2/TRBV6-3,TGTGCCAGCAGCCCCTCTACCGGGACAGGGAGCAATCAGCCCCAGCATTTT,CASSPSTGTGSNQPQHF
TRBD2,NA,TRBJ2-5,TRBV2,TGTGCCAGCAGTCGACTAGCGGGCCAAGAGACCCAGTACTTC,CASSRLAGQETQYF
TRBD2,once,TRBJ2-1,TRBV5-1,TGCGCCAGCAGCTTGGGGCTAGCGGGGACCAATGAGCAGTTCTTC,CASSLGLAGTNEQFF
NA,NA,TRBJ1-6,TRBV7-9,TGTGCCAGCAGCTTAGCCACTGGGGGCACAGGTTCACCCCTCCACTTT,CASSLATGGTGSPLHF
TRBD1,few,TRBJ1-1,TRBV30,TGTGCCTGGGCTAGTTCCGGGACAGATAAAGCTTTCTTT,CAWASSGTDKAFF
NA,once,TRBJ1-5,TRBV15,TGTGCCACCAGCAAGATCAGGGAAGGGCAGCCCCAGCATTTT,CATSKIREGQPQHF
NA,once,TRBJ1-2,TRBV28,TGTGCCATAGGGGGTTATTTGGGTGAAAGTGGCTACACCTTC,CAIGGYLGESGYTF
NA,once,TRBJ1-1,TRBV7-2,TGTGCCAGCAGCTTAGGGAGGGTCAACGGAGCTTTCTTT,CASSLGRVNGAFF
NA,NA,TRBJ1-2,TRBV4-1,TGCGCCAGCAGCCAAGGGGGGCAGGGAAGGAACTATGGCTACACCTTC,CASSQGGQGRNYGYTF
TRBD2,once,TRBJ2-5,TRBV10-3,TGTGCCATCAGTGAAATAGGCGGGGGGCGAGGTCAAGAGACCCAGTACTTC,CAISEIGGGRGQETQYF
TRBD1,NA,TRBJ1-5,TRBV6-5,TGTGCCAGCAGTTCACTGACAGGGGTGGGTCAGCCCCAGCATTTT,CASSSLTGVGQPQHF
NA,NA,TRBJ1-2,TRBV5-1,TGCGCCAGCAGCGCGGAAAACGGGAGGGGCTTCTCTAACTATGGCTACACCTTC,CASSAENGRGFSNYGYTF